This T cell receptor beta chain stems from a study of blood T cell repertoires in COVID-19. Study information: Sites across the United States, Italy and Spain contributed samples from acute and convalescent COVID-19. In each case, the material was cDNA or gDNA derived from T cells, B-cell-depleted T cells, or PBMCs.

The CDR3 runs to 15 residues. After removal of 0 bases from V and 4 bases from J, the junction contained 3 bases not matched to a gene. CDR1 is LGHNA, CDR2 YSLEER, per germline. Source study methods: Reference gene primer amplification gave estimated nucleated cell counts. Produced via immunoSEQ multiplex PCR; TCRdb's table is partial and in-frame only. That table supplies the V and J calls and clone size; D and trimming were determined from the DNA. The table shows about 180,000 clones, with roughly 87% occurring only once. The chain couples TRBV4-3 to TRBJ1-1; the match to TRBD1 covers 9 bases. Sequencing was carried out using peripheral blood. This TCR derives from a woman between 65 and 79 years old with acute or convalescent COVID-19. The CDR3 DNA follows: TGCGCCAGCAGCCAAGACGGACAGGGGATCACTGAAGCTTTCTTT. This encodes CASSQDGQGITEAFF.